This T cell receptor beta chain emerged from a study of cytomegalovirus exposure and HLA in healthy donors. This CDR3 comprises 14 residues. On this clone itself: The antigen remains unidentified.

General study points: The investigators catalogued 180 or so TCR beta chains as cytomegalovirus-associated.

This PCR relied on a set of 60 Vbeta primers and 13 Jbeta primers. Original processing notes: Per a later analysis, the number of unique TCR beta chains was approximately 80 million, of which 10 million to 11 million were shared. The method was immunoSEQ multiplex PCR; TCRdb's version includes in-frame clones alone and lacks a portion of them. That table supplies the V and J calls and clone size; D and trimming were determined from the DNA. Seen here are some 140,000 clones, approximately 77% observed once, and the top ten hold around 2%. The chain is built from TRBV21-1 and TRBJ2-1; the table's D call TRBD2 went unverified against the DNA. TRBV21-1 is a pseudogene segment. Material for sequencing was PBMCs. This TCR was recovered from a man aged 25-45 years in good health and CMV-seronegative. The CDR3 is CASYSRDYNNEQFF. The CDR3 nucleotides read TGTGCCAGCTACTCCCGGGACTATAACAATGAGCAGTTCTTC.